This T cell receptor beta chain was retrieved from a study of CD4 and CD8 cells across lung adenocarcinoma regions. Donors had localized lung adenocarcinoma, a non-small cell lung cancer. TCRdb redid the calling of the PCR reads with MiXCR, one entry per CDR3 protein. The sample records under 4,500 distinct CDR3 sequences, 61% being singletons. Germline lookup yields CDR1 MNHNS and CDR2 SASEGT. The CDR3 is made up of 14 amino acids. V trimming: 5 bases; J trimming: 5 bases; junction bases outside the gene matches: 5. This clonotype is a singleton in its sample. The sample was CD4+ T cells from the center of a lung tumor. The chain links TRBV6-1 to TRBJ1-1; 10 bases agree with TRBD1. The TCR originated in a male donor with lung adenocarcinoma. The CD4 and CD8 labels of this study may be unreliable. The CDR3 DNA reads as TGTGCCAGCAGTCTGGACAGGGGGAGAACTGAAGCTTTCTTT. It is translated as CASSLDRGRTEAFF.